These T cell receptor beta chains were read from a single sample in a study of T-cell memory formation after mild COVID-19. TCRdb independently ran MiXCR on the 5' RACE reads; one entry per CDR3 protein. The top ten hold 3.5% of the sample, which has around 220,000 distinct CDR3 sequences, about 15% seen once. Material for sequencing was PBMCs or a T cell subset sorted from them (not recorded which). These receptors all come from a man aged 18 to 29 who had mild COVID-19 (a few samples of this study predate the infection). Cell type and time point are not known. Both conserved end residues are part of each CDR3. D genes are given only for firm matches. Clone size, where shown, is once, few, many, or a class for clones that have expanded.

d_call: .
clone_size: many
v_call: TRBV5-1
cdr3_aa: CASSLAGPENNSPLHF

d_call: .
clone_size: .
v_call: TRBV7-9
cdr3_aa: CASSLGAGAQQPQHF

d_call: TRBD1
clone_size: .
v_call: TRBV7-2
cdr3_aa: CASSPRTGKNGYTF

d_call: TRBD1
clone_size: many
v_call: TRBV4-2
cdr3_aa: CASSQRDRNTEAFF

d_call: .
clone_size: .
v_call: TRBV5-5
cdr3_aa: CASSVQRTDTQYF

d_call: .
clone_size: .
v_call: TRBV5-1
cdr3_aa: CASSGLEGENIQYF

d_call: TRBD1
clone_size: few
v_call: TRBV28
cdr3_aa: CASSYGTGQNIQYF

d_call: .
clone_size: .
v_call: TRBV5-6
cdr3_aa: CASSLRRDTQYF

d_call: TRBD1
clone_size: few
v_call: TRBV4-3
cdr3_aa: CASSQEAGTGYYNSPLHF

d_call: .
clone_size: few
v_call: TRBV5-1
cdr3_aa: CASSLWGINTGELFF

d_call: TRBD2
clone_size: few
v_call: TRBV7-2
cdr3_aa: CASSLETSVGELFF

d_call: TRBD2
clone_size: .
v_call: TRBV27
cdr3_aa: CASSFLGRKRGASPNTQYF

d_call: .
clone_size: few
v_call: TRBV27
cdr3_aa: CASSLSPGAYGYTF

d_call: .
clone_size: .
v_call: TRBV7-3
cdr3_aa: CASSGGGAGANVLTF

d_call: .
clone_size: many
v_call: TRBV29-1
cdr3_aa: CSVDRSDTQYF

d_call: .
clone_size: many
v_call: TRBV9
cdr3_aa: CASSSRGGSEAFF

d_call: TRBD1
clone_size: .
v_call: TRBV7-2
cdr3_aa: CASSRRGQGWETQYF

d_call: TRBD1
clone_size: .
v_call: TRBV7-2
cdr3_aa: CASSLGQGDTIYF

d_call: TRBD1
clone_size: few
v_call: TRBV28
cdr3_aa: CASRSDRGPIF

d_call: .
clone_size: few
v_call: TRBV7-8
cdr3_aa: CASSLGQAPNQPQHF

d_call: TRBD1
clone_size: many
v_call: TRBV3-1
cdr3_aa: CASSRGQANTGELFF

d_call: .
clone_size: few
v_call: TRBV6-6
cdr3_aa: CASNPQGVLNQPQHF

d_call: .
clone_size: .
v_call: TRBV15
cdr3_aa: CATSRDSFRVSPLHF

d_call: .
clone_size: .
v_call: TRBV6-5
cdr3_aa: CASSAQRINQPQHF

d_call: TRBD2
clone_size: few
v_call: TRBV24-1
cdr3_aa: CATSDPAGGAFDTGELFF

d_call: .
clone_size: .
v_call: TRBV4-1
cdr3_aa: CASSQWGQSTDTQYF

d_call: .
clone_size: .
v_call: TRBV20-1
cdr3_aa: CSAKGDPYQPQHF

d_call: TRBD1
clone_size: .
v_call: TRBV28
cdr3_aa: CASSQTGIYQETQYF